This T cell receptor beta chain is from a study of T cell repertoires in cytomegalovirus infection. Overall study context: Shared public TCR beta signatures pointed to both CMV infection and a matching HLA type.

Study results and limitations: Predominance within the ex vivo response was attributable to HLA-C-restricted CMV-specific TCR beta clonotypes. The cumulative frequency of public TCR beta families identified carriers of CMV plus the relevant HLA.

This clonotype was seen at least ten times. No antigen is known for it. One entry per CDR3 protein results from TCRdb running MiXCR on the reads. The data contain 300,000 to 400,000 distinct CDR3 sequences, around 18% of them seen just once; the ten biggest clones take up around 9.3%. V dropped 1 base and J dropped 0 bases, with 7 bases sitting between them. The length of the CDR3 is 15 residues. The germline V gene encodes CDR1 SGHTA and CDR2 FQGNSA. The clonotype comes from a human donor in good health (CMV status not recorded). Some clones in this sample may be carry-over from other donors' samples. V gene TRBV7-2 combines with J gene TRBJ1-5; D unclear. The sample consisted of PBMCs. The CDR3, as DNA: TGTGCCAGCAGCTTAGACGGGTATAGCAATCAGCCCCAGCATTTT. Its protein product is CASSLDGYSNQPQHF.